Below are 29 T cell receptor beta chains sequenced from a single sample in a study of T cell repertoires in cytomegalovirus infection. TCRdb passed the reads through MiXCR, listing each CDR3 protein once. The sample has roughly 310,000 distinct CDR3 sequences, about 28% seen once. These receptors lack a known antigen. The material was cultured PBMCs, obtained from culture after CMV antigen stimulation. Receptors originate from a human donor in good health (CMV status not recorded). Some clones in this sample may be carry-over from other donors' samples.

J is TRBJ2-7 and V is TRBV7-3, with D tentatively TRBD1 or TRBD2 (5 bases each). The V and J ends lost 5 bases and 2 bases respectively, with 19 bases between them. This CDR3 spans 16 amino acids. Germline CDR1 reads SGHTA; CDR2 reads FQGTGA. The CDR3 DNA reads as TGTGCCAGCAGCCCGTACTCGGGACGGAGCCCCTACGAGCAGTACTTC. Protein: CASSPYSGRSPYEQYF.

V gene TRBV7-6 combines with J gene TRBJ2-7, with D tentatively TRBD1 (5 bases). The germline V gene encodes CDR1 SGHVS and CDR2 FNYEAQ. V lost 4 bases to trimming and J lost 5 bases, with 12 bases between them. This CDR3 has 13 residues. In DNA form, the CDR3 reads TGTGCCAGCAGCTGGGCCCAGGGTCACGAGCAGTACTTC. Translated: CASSWAQGHEQYF.

This rearrangement joins TRBV7-2 to TRBJ2-7; no definite D call. V was cut by 1 base and J by 6 bases, with 10 bases left in between. The CDR3 extends over 13 amino acids. Germline CDR1 SGHTA, CDR2 FQGNSA. The CDR3 nucleotides read TGTGCCAGCAGCTTAGATCCCGGTCGCGAGCAGTACTTC. Encoded protein: CASSLDPGREQYF. The entire variable domain, with the rest obtained from reference TRBV7-2 and TRBJ2-7, is as follows: GAGVSQSPSNKVTEKGKDVELRCDPISGHTALYWYRQSLGQGLEFLIYFQGNSAPDKSGLPSDRFSAERTGGSVSTLTIQRTQQEDSAVYLCASSLDPGREQYFGPGTRLTVT.

This clonotype was recorded only once. The chain carries TRBV29-1 and TRBJ2-1, with D perhaps matching TRBD2 (6 bases). The V gene's germline CDR1 is SQVTM and CDR2 ANQGSEA. This CDR3 has 15 amino acids. Trimming stripped 1 base from V and 10 bases from J, with 20 bases between. CDR3 nucleotide sequence: TGCAGCGTTGAAGGCGGACTATCTTCTTCAGGAGAGCAGTTCTTC. Protein product: CSVEGGLSSSGEQFF.

This clonotype was counted a few times. The chain joins TRBV18 to TRBJ1-5; 9 bases align to TRBD1. V lost 2 bases to trimming and J lost 3 bases; unmatched junction nucleotides: 5. The CDR3 is made up of 16 amino acids. CDR1 is KGHSH, CDR2 LQKENI, per germline. The CDR3 protein is CASSPVRTGVNQPQHF. CDR3 DNA sequence: TGTGCCAGCTCACCAGTTAGGACAGGGGTCAATCAGCCCCAGCATTTT.

The table lists this clonotype with a few counts. V and J are TRBV28 and TRBJ2-7; 8 positions match TRBD1. V lost 4 bases and J lost 2; bases outside the gene matches: 16. The germline V gene encodes CDR1 MDHEN and CDR2 SYDVKM. This CDR3 contains 18 residues. The CDR3 reads CASSWGVFQGAPTYEQYF. The CDR3 DNA is TGTGCCAGCAGTTGGGGGGTATTTCAGGGGGCCCCCACCTACGAGCAGTACTTC. Combining the CDR3 with reference TRBV28 and TRBJ2-7 gives the whole variable domain DVKVTQSSRYLVKRTGEKVFLECVQDMDHENMFWYRQDPGLGLRLIYFSYDVKMKEKGDIPEGYSVSREKKERFSLILESASTNQTSMYLCASSWGVFQGAPTYEQYFGPGTRLTVT.

The rearrangement links TRBV12-3 or TRBV12-4 to TRBJ2-5; a possible D gene is TRBD1 (7 bases). V was clipped by 3 bases and J by 5 bases, with 13 bases between them. The CDR3 covers 14 residues. CDR3 coding DNA: TGTGCCAGCAGTTTGTTCAGGGGGGAGGAGACCCAGTACTTC. This gives the protein CASSLFRGEETQYF.

This clonotype was detected a few times. CDR3 nucleotide sequence: TGTGCCAGCGGAACCGGGGGGGGGGGCTCCTACAATGAGCAGTTCTTC. This encodes CASGTGGGGSYNEQFF. The chain couples TRBV12-3 or TRBV12-4 to TRBJ2-1; 8 nucleotides match TRBD2. V lost 8 bases to trimming and J lost 0 bases; unmatched junction nucleotides: 9. This CDR3 spans 16 amino acids.

CDR3 DNA sequence: TGTGCCACCAGCAGAGGACGACAGGGACGAGATTACGAGCAGTACTTC. Its protein product is CATSRGRQGRDYEQYF. The J gene is TRBJ2-7, the V gene TRBV15; 7 bases match TRBD1. CDR1 and CDR2 from the germline V gene are LNHNV and YYDKDF (reference sequence). J was trimmed by 4 bases and V by 1 base; bases with no gene match: 10. The CDR3 extends over 16 amino acids. Full variable domain (rest looked up from reference TRBV15 and TRBJ2-7): DAMVIQNPRYQVTQFGKPVTLSCSQTLNHNVMYWYQQKSSQAPKLLFHYYDKDFNNEADTPDNFQSRRPNTSFCFLDIRSPGLGDTAMYLCATSRGRQGRDYEQYFGPGTRLTVT.

This clonotype was counted a few times. The V call is TRBV7-9, the J call TRBJ2-5, with TRBD2 identical over 13 bases. The trim removed 5 bases at V and 1 base at J, leaving 4 bases unmatched. This CDR3 spans 16 amino acids. In germline, CDR1 is SEHNR, CDR2 FQNEAQ (reference sequence). CDR3 sequence: CASSKLAGGSQETQYF. The CDR3 DNA sequence: TGTGCCAGCAGCAAACTAGCGGGGGGGTCCCAAGAGACCCAGTACTTC.

This clonotype has a count of ten or more. V is TRBV12-3 or TRBV12-4 and J is TRBJ1-1, with D tentatively TRBD1 (5 bases). The CDR3 has 14 residues. V lost 5 bases and J lost 8, with 18 bases in between. The DNA of the CDR3 is TGTGCCAGCAGTCCCTCCAACCGGGACCTCGAAGCTTTCTTT. Its translation is CASSPSNRDLEAFF.

This chain joins TRBV6-2 or TRBV6-3 and TRBJ2-3, with TRBD1 matching 11 bases. Germline V gene sequence: CDR1 MNHEY, CDR2 SVGEGT. Unmatched junction bases numbered 2, after V lost 0 bases and J lost 0 bases. The CDR3 loop spans 17 amino acids. The CDR3 nucleotides are TGTGCCAGCAGTTACTCGAGGACAGGGGGCAGCACAGATACGCAGTATTTT. Amino acid sequence: CASSYSRTGGSTDTQYF.

This chain uses TRBV7-2 with TRBJ1-4; the D gene is possibly TRBD1 (5 bases). The CDR3 length is 15 residues. Germline V CDR1 and CDR2: SGHTA, FQGNSA. The V gene lost 4 bases and the J gene lost 0 bases, with 9 bases spanning the gap. The DNA for the CDR3 is TGTGCCAGCAGCTCGAGAGGGGCAACTAATGAAAAACTGTTTTTT. It yields the protein CASSSRGATNEKLFF.

The chain employs TRBV19 and TRBJ1-1; the match to TRBD1 covers 7 bases. The CDR3 covers 15 residues. In germline, CDR1 is LNHDA, CDR2 SQIVND (reference sequence). Trimming took 7 bases from V and 2 from J; bases not matched to a gene: 10. CDR3 sequence (DNA): TGTGCCAGTAAGGGACAGATCGGATCAAACACTGAAGCTTTCTTT. The encoded protein is CASKGQIGSNTEAFF.

This chain connects TRBV5-6 to TRBJ1-6; unclear D gene. The CDR3 loop spans 16 amino acids. Trimming removed 4 bases at V and 9 bases at J, with 20 bases between. Germline V gives CDR1 SGHDT, CDR2 YYEEEE. This CDR3 reads CASSPSDLGGGSPLHF. As DNA, the CDR3 is TGTGCCAGCAGCCCCAGTGACCTTGGTGGTGGTTCACCCCTCCACTTT.

The rearrangement links TRBV12-3 or TRBV12-4 to TRBJ2-3, with no clear D. The CDR3 is 13 amino acids. Trimming left V 2 bases short and J 1 base short, with 4 bases between. CDR3 loop: CASSLPGTDTQYF. Written as DNA, the CDR3 is TGTGCCAGCAGTTTACCGGGCACAGATACGCAGTATTTT.

A note on this clonotype: The limits of the CDR3 on the DNA are not certain, so only TCRdb's listed CDR3 is given. The V gene is TRBV29-1, the J gene TRBJ2-1; no check of the table's D call, TRBD1, against the DNA was made. The germline V gene has CDR1 SQVTM and CDR2 ANQGSEA. The CDR3 extends over 16 residues, inclusive of both ends. CDR3 sequence reads: CSVFGAGGFDHNEQFF.

This chain links TRBV27 with TRBJ2-7; 8 positions match TRBD2. The CDR3 has 15 residues. V was pared by 0 bases and J by 4 bases, with 5 bases of the junction left unmatched. Germline lookup yields CDR1 MNHEY and CDR2 SMNVEV (reference sequence). The CDR3 bases are TGTGCCAGCAGTTTATCCCGGACTAGCTATTACGAGCAGTACTTC. It translates to CASSLSRTSYYEQYF.

The chain has TRBV18 and TRBJ2-4, with 9 bases lining up with TRBD2. This CDR3 region has 16 residues. Germline V gene sequence: CDR1 KGHSH, CDR2 LQKENI. V shed 2 bases, J shed 2 bases, and the junction held 4 bases outside the gene matches. The CDR3, as DNA: TGTGCCAGCTCACCAGGGAGCGGGGGGACCAAAAACATTCAGTACTTC. Protein product: CASSPGSGGTKNIQYF. The full variable domain, its missing parts supplied by reference TRBV18 and TRBJ2-4, is NAGVMQNPRHLVRRRGQEARLRCSPMKGHSHVYWYRQLPEEGLKFMVYLQKENIIDESGMPKERFSAEFPKEGPSILRIQQVVRGDSAAYFCASSPGSGGTKNIQYFGAGTRLSVL.

The chain links TRBV28 to TRBJ1-2; D is unclear. From germline, CDR1 is MDHEN and CDR2 SYDVKM. This CDR3 region has 17 residues. V dropped 6 bases and J dropped 8 bases, with 28 bases sitting between them. CDR3 sequence (DNA): TGTGCCAGCAGCTCAACCTCGGAGCCCGCTTCCCGTGGGGGCTACACCTTC. Amino acid sequence: CASSSTSEPASRGGYTF.

This rearrangement joins TRBV29-1 to TRBJ2-3; D is unclear. Per germline, CDR1 SQVTM and CDR2 ANQGSEA. The CDR3 totals 15 residues. Trimming removed 0 bases at V and 0 bases at J, with 10 bases between. CDR3 region: CSVEDVTESTDTQYF. CDR3 DNA sequence: TGCAGCGTTGAAGATGTAACGGAAAGCACAGATACGCAGTATTTT.

The J gene is TRBJ2-3, the V gene TRBV9, with TRBD2 matching over 13 bases. Looked up from germline, CDR1 is SGDLS and CDR2 is YYNGEE. The CDR3 runs 16 residues. Losses at the gene ends were 4 bases for V and 6 bases for J; bases not matched to a gene: 8. The CDR3 spells CASSLRTSGGEDTQYF. The CDR3 coding sequence is TGTGCCAGCAGCTTACGGACTAGCGGGGGAGAGGATACGCAGTATTTT.

This clonotype was counted only a few times. This chain joins TRBV6-2 or TRBV6-3 and TRBJ2-1; 9 bases are shared with TRBD1. V lost 2 bases, J lost 13 bases, and 15 bases stayed unmatched. CDR3 length: 16 amino acids. Germline V lookup: CDR1 MNHEY, CDR2 SVGEGT. DNA for the CDR3: TGTGCCAGCAGTTACCCGGGACAGGGAATTAGTGGGCCTCAGTTCTTC. Amino acid sequence: CASSYPGQGISGPQFF.

Only a few counts were recorded for this clonotype. This sequence joins TRBV15 and TRBJ1-6; perhaps TRBD1 as D (5 bases). Looked up from germline, CDR1 is LNHNV and CDR2 is YYDKDF (reference sequence). There are 16 residues in the CDR3. Between the trimmed V and J ends, which lost 1 base and 4 bases, there was a span of 11 bases. CDR3 sequence (DNA): TGTGCCACCAGCAGAGGAGGGGAAGATTATAATTCACCCCTCCACTTT. It yields the protein CATSRGGEDYNSPLHF.

This clonotype appeared a few times. The V and J genes are TRBV12-3 or TRBV12-4 and TRBJ1-4; tentative D call: TRBD1 (5 bases). This CDR3 contains 15 residues. Trimming removed 6 bases at V and 7 bases at J, with 18 bases between. CDR3 DNA: TGTGCCAGCAGAACGTTTTCGGGGCCGAGTGAAAAACTGTTTTTT. Residues: CASRTFSGPSEKLFF.

The CDR3 region has the DNA TGTGCCAGTAGTGAGACAGGCGCTGAGCAGTTCTTC. This sequence encodes CASSETGAEQFF. The chain couples TRBV19 to TRBJ2-1; TRBD1 is a possible D gene (6 bases). V was cut by 5 bases and J by 9 bases, with 11 bases left in between. CDR1 is LNHDA and CDR2 is SQIVND in the germline V gene (reference sequence). CDR3 length: 12 amino acids.

DNA for the CDR3: TGTGCCAGCAGCGACGTCTCGAACACTGAAGCTTTCTTT. Translated, it gives CASSDVSNTEAFF. J is TRBJ1-1 and V is TRBV7-9; no reliable D call. The V end was cut by 5 bases, the J end by 1 base, with 8 bases between. Germline V CDR1 and CDR2: SEHNR, FQNEAQ (reference sequence). There are 13 residues in the CDR3.

This clonotype was picked up a small number of times. The chain joins TRBV15 to TRBJ2-5; D is unclear. Germline V CDR1 and CDR2: LNHNV, YYDKDF (reference sequence). CDR3 length: 15 amino acids. Trimming pared 5 bases from V and 2 bases from J, leaving 15 bases between. CDR3 residues: CATSWGSVPQETQYF. The CDR3 bases are TGTGCCACCAGCTGGGGTTCGGTCCCGCAAGAGACCCAGTACTTC. The variable domain in full, with the rest retrieved from reference TRBV15 and TRBJ2-5, is DAMVIQNPRYQVTQFGKPVTLSCSQTLNHNVMYWYQQKSSQAPKLLFHYYDKDFNNEADTPDNFQSRRPNTSFCFLDIRSPGLGDTAMYLCATSWGSVPQETQYFGPGTRLLVL.

This clonotype was counted only a few times. The V call is TRBV7-9, the J call TRBJ1-2; D possibly corresponds to TRBD1 (6 bases). This CDR3 spans 16 amino acids. Trimming pared 1 base from V and 0 bases from J, leaving 12 bases between. Germline V CDR1 and CDR2: SEHNR, FQNEAQ (reference sequence). In DNA form, the CDR3 reads TGTGCCAGCAGCTTAGGGGGGGCTGGAGCTAACTATGGCTACACCTTC. Encoded protein: CASSLGGAGANYGYTF.